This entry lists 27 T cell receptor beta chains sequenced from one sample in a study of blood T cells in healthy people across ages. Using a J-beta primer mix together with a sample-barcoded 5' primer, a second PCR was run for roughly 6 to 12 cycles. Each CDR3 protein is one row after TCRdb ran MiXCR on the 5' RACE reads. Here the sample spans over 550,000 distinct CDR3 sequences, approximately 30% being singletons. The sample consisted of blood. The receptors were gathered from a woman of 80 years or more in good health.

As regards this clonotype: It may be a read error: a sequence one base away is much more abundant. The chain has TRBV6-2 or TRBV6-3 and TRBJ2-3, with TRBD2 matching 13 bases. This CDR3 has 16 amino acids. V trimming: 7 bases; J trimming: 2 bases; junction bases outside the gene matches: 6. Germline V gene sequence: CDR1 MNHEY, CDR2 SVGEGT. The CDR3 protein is CASIKLAGGTTDTQYF. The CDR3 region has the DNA TGTGCCAGCATCAAACTAGCGGGGGGGACCACAGATACGCAGTATTTT.

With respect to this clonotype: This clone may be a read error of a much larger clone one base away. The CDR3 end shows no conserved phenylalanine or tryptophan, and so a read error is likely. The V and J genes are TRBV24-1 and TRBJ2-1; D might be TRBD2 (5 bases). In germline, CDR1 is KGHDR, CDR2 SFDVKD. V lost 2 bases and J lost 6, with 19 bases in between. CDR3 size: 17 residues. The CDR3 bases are TGTGCCACCAGTGATTCGCAGACTGGGCTCCGGGGCAATGAGCAGTTCGTC. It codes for CATSDSQTGLRGNEQFV.

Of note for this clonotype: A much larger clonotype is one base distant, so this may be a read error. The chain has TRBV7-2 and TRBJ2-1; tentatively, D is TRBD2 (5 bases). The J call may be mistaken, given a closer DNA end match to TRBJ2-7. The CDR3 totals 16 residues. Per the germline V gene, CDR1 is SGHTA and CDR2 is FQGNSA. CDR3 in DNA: TGTGCCAGCAGTAAAACTGGACTGACCTCCTACAATGAGCAGTACTTC. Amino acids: CASSKTGLTSYNEQYF.

The CDR3 sequence is CASGSLGRQETQYF. CDR3 sequence (DNA): TGTGCCAGCGGCTCCTTGGGCAGGCAAGAGACCCAGTACTTC. V gene TRBV7-2 combines with J gene TRBJ2-5; the D is unclear. The CDR3 runs 14 residues. V gave up 8 bases and J gave up 2 bases, with 15 bases separating them. Germline lookup yields CDR1 SGHTA and CDR2 FQGNSA.

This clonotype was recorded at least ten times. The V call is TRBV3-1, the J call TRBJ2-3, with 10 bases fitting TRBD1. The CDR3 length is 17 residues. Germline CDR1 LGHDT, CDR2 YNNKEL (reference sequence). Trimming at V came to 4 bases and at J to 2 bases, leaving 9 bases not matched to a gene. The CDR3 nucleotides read TGTGCCAGCAGCCCCTACCCGACAGGGGGCATCACAGATACGCAGTATTTT. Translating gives CASSPYPTGGITDTQYF.

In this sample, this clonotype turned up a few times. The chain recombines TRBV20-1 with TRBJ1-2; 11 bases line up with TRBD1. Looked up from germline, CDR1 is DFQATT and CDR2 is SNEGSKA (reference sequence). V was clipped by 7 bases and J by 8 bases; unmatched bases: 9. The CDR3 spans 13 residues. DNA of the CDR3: TGCAGTGTCCAGCGGACAGGGGGCATGGGCTACACCTTC. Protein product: CSVQRTGGMGYTF.

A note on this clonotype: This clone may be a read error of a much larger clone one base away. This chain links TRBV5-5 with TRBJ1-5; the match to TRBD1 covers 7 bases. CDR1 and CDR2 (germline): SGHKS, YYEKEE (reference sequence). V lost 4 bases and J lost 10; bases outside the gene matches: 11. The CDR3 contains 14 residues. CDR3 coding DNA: TGTGCCAGCAGCGCAGCAGGGGGTGGTCATCCCCAGCATTTT. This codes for CASSAAGGGHPQHF.

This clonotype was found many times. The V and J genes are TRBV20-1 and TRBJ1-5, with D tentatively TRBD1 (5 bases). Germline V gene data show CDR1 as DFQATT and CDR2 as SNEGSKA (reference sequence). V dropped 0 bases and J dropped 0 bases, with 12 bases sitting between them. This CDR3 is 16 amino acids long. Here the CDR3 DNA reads TGCAGTGCTAGAGATGGGGGGAGAGGTAGCAATCAGCCCCAGCATTTT. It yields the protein CSARDGGRGSNQPQHF.

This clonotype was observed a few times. CDR3: CASSFYAGLAGPTDTQYF. The CDR3 coding sequence is TGTGCCAGCAGTTTCTATGCCGGACTAGCGGGGCCCACAGATACGCAGTATTTT. The chain uses TRBV5-6 and TRBJ2-3, with TRBD2 matching over 12 bases. CDR3 length equals 18 residues. With V trimmed by 5 bases and J by 2 bases, 12 bases remained unmatched. In germline, CDR1 is SGHDT, CDR2 YYEEEE. Complete variable domain (other parts from reference TRBV5-6 and TRBJ2-3): DAGVTQSPTHLIKTRGQQVTLRCSPKSGHDTVSWYQQALGQGPQFIFQYYEEEERQRGNFPDRFSGHQFPNYSSELNVNALLLGDSALYLCASSFYAGLAGPTDTQYFGPGTRLTVL.

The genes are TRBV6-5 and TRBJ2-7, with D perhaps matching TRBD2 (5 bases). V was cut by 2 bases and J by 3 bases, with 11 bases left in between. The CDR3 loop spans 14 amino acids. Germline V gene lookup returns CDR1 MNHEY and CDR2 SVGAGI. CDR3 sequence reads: CASSYGRGRYEQYF. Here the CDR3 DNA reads TGTGCCAGCAGTTACGGCCGGGGTCGCTACGAGCAGTACTTC.

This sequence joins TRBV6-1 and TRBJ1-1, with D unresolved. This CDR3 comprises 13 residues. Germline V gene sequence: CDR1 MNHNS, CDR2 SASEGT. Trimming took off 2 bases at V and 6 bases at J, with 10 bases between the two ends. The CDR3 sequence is CASSERVFAEAFF. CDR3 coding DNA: TGTGCCAGCAGTGAACGGGTATTCGCTGAAGCTTTCTTT.

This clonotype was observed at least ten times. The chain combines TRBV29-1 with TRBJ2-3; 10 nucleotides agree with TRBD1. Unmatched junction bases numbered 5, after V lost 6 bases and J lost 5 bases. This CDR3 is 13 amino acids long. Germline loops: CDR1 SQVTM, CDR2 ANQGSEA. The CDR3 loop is CSVEDRGGDTQYF. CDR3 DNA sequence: TGCAGCGTCGAGGACAGGGGGGGAGATACGCAGTATTTT.

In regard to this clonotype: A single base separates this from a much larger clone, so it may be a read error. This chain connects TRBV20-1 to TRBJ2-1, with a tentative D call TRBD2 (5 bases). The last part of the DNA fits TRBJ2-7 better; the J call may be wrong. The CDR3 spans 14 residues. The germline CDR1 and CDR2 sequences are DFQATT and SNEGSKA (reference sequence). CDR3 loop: CSAPELVSYNEQYF. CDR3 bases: TGCAGTGCTCCCGAACTAGTCTCCTACAATGAGCAGTACTTC.

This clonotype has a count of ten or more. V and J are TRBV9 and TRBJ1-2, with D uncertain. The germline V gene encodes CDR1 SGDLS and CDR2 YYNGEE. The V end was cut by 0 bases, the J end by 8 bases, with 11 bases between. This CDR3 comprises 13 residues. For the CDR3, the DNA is TGTGCCAGCAGCGTAGGGGAACGACGCGGCTACACCTTC. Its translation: CASSVGERRGYTF.

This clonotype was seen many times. CDR3 amino acids: CSVAWTAGGSEQYF. The CDR3 DNA sequence: TGCAGCGTGGCTTGGACCGCGGGTGGCTCCGAGCAGTACTTC. The J gene is TRBJ2-7, the V gene TRBV29-1, with D perhaps TRBD2 (5 bases). CDR1 and CDR2 from the germline V gene are SQVTM and ANQGSEA. The germline V and J ends were trimmed by 6 bases and 6 bases, with 21 bases remaining between them. The CDR3 extends over 14 amino acids.

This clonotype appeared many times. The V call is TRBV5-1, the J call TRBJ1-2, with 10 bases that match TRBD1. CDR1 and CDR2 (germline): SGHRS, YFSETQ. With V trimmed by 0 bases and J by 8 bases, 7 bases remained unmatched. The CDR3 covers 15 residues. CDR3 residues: CASSLDGTGVRGYTF. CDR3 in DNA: TGCGCCAGCAGCTTGGATGGGACAGGGGTTCGGGGCTACACCTTC.

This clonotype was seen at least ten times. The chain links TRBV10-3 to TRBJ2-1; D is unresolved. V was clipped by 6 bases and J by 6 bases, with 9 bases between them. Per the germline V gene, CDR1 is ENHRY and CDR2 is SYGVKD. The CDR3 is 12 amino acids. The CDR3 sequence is CAISYNTNEQFF. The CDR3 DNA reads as TGTGCCATCAGCTATAACACCAATGAGCAGTTCTTC.

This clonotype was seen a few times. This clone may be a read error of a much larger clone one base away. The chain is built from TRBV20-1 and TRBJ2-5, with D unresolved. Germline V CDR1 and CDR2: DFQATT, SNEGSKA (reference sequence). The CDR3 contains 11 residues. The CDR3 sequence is CSARHQGTQYF. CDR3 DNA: TGCAGTGCTAGGCACCAAGGGACCCAGTACTTC.

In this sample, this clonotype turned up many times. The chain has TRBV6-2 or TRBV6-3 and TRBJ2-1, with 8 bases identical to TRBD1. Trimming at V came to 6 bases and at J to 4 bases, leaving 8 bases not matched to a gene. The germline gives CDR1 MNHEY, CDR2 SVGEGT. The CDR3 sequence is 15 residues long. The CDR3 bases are TGTGCCAGCAGCGCCAGGGGGCGGGGTTACAATGAGCAGTTCTTC. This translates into CASSARGRGYNEQFF.

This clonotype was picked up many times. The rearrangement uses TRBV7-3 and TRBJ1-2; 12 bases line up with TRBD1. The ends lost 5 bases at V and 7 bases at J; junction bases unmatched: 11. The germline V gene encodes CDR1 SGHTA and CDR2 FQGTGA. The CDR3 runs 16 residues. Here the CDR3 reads CASSPSGTGGVSGYTF. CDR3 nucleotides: TGTGCCAGCAGCCCGTCCGGGACAGGGGGCGTCAGTGGCTACACCTTC.

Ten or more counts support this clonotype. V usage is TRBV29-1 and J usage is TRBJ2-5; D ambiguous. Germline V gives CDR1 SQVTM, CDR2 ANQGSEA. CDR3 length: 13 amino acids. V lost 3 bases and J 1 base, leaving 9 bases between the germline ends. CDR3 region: CSVESRSQETQYF. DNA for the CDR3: TGCAGCGTTGAGTCCCGTTCCCAAGAGACCCAGTACTTC.

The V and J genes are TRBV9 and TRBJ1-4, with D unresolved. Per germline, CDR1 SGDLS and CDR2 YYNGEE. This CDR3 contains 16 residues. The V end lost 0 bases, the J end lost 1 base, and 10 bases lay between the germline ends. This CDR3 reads CASSVGHIGTNEKLFF. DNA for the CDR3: TGTGCCAGCAGCGTAGGCCATATAGGAACTAATGAAAAACTGTTTTTT.

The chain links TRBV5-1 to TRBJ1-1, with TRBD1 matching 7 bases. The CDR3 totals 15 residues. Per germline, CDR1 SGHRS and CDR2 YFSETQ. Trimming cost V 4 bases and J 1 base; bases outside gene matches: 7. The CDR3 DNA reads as TGCGCCAGCAGCGTTACGACAGGGCCGAACACTGAAGCTTTCTTT. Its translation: CASSVTTGPNTEAFF.

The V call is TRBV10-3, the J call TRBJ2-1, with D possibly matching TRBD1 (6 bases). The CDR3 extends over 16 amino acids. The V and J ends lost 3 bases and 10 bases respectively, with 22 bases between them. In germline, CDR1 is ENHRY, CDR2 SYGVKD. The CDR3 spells CAISDPGTPNSYEQFF. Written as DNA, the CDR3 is TGTGCCATCAGTGATCCCGGGACACCTAACTCCTACGAGCAGTTCTTC.

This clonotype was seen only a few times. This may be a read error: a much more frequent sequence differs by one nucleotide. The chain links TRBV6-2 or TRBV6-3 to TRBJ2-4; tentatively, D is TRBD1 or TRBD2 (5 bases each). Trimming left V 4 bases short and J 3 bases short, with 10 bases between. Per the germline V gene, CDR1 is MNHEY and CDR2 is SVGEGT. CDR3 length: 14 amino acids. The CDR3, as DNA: TGTGCCAGCAGTTGCTTGGGGGTCAAAAACATTCAGTACTTC. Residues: CASSCLGVKNIQYF.

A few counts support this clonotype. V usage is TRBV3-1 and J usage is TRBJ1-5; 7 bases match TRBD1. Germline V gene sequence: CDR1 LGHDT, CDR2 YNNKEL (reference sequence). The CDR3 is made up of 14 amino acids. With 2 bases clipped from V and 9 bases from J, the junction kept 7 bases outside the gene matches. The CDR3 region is CASSQTGDFSPQHF. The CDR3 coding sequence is TGTGCCAGCAGCCAAACAGGGGATTTTTCGCCCCAGCATTTT. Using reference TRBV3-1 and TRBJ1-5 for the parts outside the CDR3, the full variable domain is DTAVSQTPKYLVTQMGNDKSIKCEQNLGHDTMYWYKQDSKKFLKIMFSYNNKELIINETVPNRFSPKSPDKAHLNLHINSLELGDSAVYFCASSQTGDFSPQHFGDGTRLSIL.

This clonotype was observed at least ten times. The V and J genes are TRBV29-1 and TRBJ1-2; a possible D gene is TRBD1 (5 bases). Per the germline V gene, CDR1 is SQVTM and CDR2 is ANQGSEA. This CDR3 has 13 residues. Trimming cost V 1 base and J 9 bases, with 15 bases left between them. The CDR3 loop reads CSVEAGLGTSYTF. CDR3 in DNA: TGCAGCGTTGAAGCAGGATTGGGGACGAGCTACACCTTC.